Below are 19 T cell receptor beta chains sequenced from a single sample in a study of regulatory T cells in long-lasting Graves disease. The time point was: newly diagnosed GD, antithyroid drugs for less than 3 months. Extracted RNA from PBMCs served as the source of the TCR library. The TCR beta library used iRepertoire HTBI primers with Arm-PCR amplification of CDR3. MiXCR, run by TCRdb on the multiplex PCR reads, gives a single entry per CDR3 protein. The profile shows about 400,000 distinct CDR3 sequences, around 15% of them singletons. These sequences were also reported in another study, on T cells in Graves' hyperthyroidism and ophthalmopathy.

The specimen was peripheral blood mononuclear cells (PBMCs), collected at new diagnosis, from a patient treated with antithyroid drugs. Receptors originate from a woman aged 18-30 years with Graves disease.

The DNA of the CDR3 is TGTGCCACCCCCAGGGTACGGGGGAACTCTGGAAACACCATATATTTT. This encodes CATPRVRGNSGNTIYF. The chain uses TRBV24-1 and TRBJ1-3, with TRBD1 as a possible D gene (5 bases). The CDR3 contains 16 residues. Germline CDR1 reads KGHDR; CDR2 reads SFDVKD. The ends were cut back, 9 bases at V and 0 bases at J, with 17 bases in the middle.

This clonotype was counted at least ten times. The V gene is TRBV9, the J gene TRBJ2-3, with D possibly being TRBD1 or TRBD2 (5 bases each). The V end lost 1 base, the J end lost 2 bases, and 11 bases lay between the germline ends. Per germline, CDR1 SGDLS and CDR2 YYNGEE. The CDR3 extends over 15 amino acids. The CDR3 spells CASSVTGANTDTQYF. As DNA, the CDR3 is TGTGCCAGCAGCGTAACCGGGGCCAACACAGATACGCAGTATTTT.

This clonotype has ten or more counts. This chain joins TRBV7-8 and TRBJ2-5; D gene unclear. The germline CDR1 and CDR2 sequences are SGHVS and FQNEAQ. The CDR3 length is 17 residues. Trimming took off 5 bases at V and 5 bases at J, with 24 bases between the two ends. The CDR3 spells CASSPPRVRGLTETQYF. The CDR3 DNA sequence: TGTGCCAGCAGCCCCCCTCGGGTCCGTGGTCTGACGGAGACCCAGTACTTC. The full variable domain, its missing parts supplied by reference TRBV7-8 and TRBJ2-5, is GAGVSQSPRYKVAKRGQDVALRCDPISGHVSLFWYQQALGQGPEFLTYFQNEAQLDKSGLPSDRFFAERPEGSVSTLKIQRTQQEDSAVYLCASSPPRVRGLTETQYFGPGTRLLVL.

In this sample, this clonotype turned up many times. The chain combines TRBV3-1 with TRBJ2-1, with 7 bases that match TRBD1. Germline CDR1 and CDR2: LGHDT and YNNKEL (reference sequence). V was pared by 4 bases and J by 9 bases, with 12 bases of the junction left unmatched. The CDR3 runs to 15 residues. For the CDR3, the DNA is TGTGCCAGCAGCCCCCAGACAGGGTTCTCGGGTGAGCAGTTCTTC. It encodes CASSPQTGFSGEQFF.

This clonotype has just a few counts. The chain links TRBV7-6 to TRBJ1-5, with a tentative D call TRBD1 (6 bases). The germline gives CDR1 SGHVS, CDR2 FNYEAQ. Deletions cut 1 base from V and 1 base from J, with 14 bases between. The CDR3 length is 17 residues. CDR3 DNA: TGTGCCAGCAGCTTAGATGTCCGGACAGTGAGCAATCAGCCCCAGCATTTT. This translates into CASSLDVRTVSNQPQHF. The variable domain in full, with the rest retrieved from reference TRBV7-6 and TRBJ1-5, is GAGVSQSPRYKVTKRGQDVALRCDPISGHVSLYWYRQALGQGPEFLTYFNYEAQQDKSGLPNDRFSAERPEGSISTLTIQRTEQRDSAMYRCASSLDVRTVSNQPQHFGDGTRLSIL.

This clonotype was picked up many times. The V and J genes are TRBV3-1 and TRBJ2-5, with D perhaps TRBD1 (5 bases). V was shortened by 1 base and J by 1 base, with 7 bases between the two germline ends. The CDR3 spans 14 residues. Germline values: CDR1 LGHDT, CDR2 YNNKEL (reference sequence). The CDR3 loop reads CASSQATAQETQYF. The CDR3 bases are TGTGCCAGCAGCCAAGCGACAGCCCAAGAGACCCAGTACTTC.

This clonotype occurred many times. This chain joins TRBV3-1 and TRBJ1-2, with D possibly being TRBD1 (6 bases). Germline CDR1 reads LGHDT; CDR2 reads YNNKEL (reference sequence). The V gene lost 3 bases and the J gene lost 6 bases, with 11 bases spanning the gap. The CDR3 has 13 residues. The CDR3 here is CASSQPQGNGYTF. CDR3 coding DNA: TGTGCCAGCAGCCAGCCCCAGGGGAATGGCTACACCTTC.

The sample holds a few counts of this clonotype. This chain joins TRBV24-1 and TRBJ1-2; no clear D gene. Germline lookup yields CDR1 KGHDR and CDR2 SFDVKD. CDR3 length: 14 residues. V lost 4 bases, J lost 5 bases, and 13 bases lay in between. The CDR3 nucleotides are TGTGCCACCAGTGAGCCCCCGAGGGAGTATGGCTACACCTTC. Its protein product is CATSEPPREYGYTF.

The chain has TRBV5-1 and TRBJ2-5, with a tentative D call TRBD2 (6 bases). CDR1 is SGHRS and CDR2 is YFSETQ in the germline V gene. V gave up 4 bases and J gave up 7 bases, with 14 bases separating them. This CDR3 has 13 amino acids. The CDR3 coding sequence is TGCGCCAGCAGCGTCTCGGGAGCCTCGACCCAGTACTTC. Translated, it gives CASSVSGASTQYF.

In its sample, this clonotype was seen many times. This chain links TRBV27 with TRBJ1-1; 7 nucleotides align to TRBD1. The CDR3 is made up of 15 amino acids. Trimming took 5 bases from V and 0 from J; bases not matched to a gene: 6. Germline V gene lookup returns CDR1 MNHEY and CDR2 SMNVEV (reference sequence). The CDR3 bases are TGTGCCAGCAGTCCCAGGGGGACCGTGAACACTGAAGCTTTCTTT. It yields the protein CASSPRGTVNTEAFF.

This clonotype appeared many times. V usage is TRBV5-1 and J usage is TRBJ1-3, with TRBD1 identical over 8 bases. Trimming at V came to 1 base and at J to 4 bases, leaving 10 bases not matched to a gene. The CDR3 sequence is 17 residues long. Germline values: CDR1 SGHRS, CDR2 YFSETQ. The CDR3 DNA reads TGCGCCAGCAGCTTGAGGTCTCTTGGACAGGGCGGAAACACCATATATTTT. Protein: CASSLRSLGQGGNTIYF.

This clonotype occurred many times. A read error may account for a junction end that differs from germline. The chain links TRBV7-7 to TRBJ2-3, with a tentative D call TRBD1 (5 bases). Germline V lookup: CDR1 SSHAT, CDR2 FNYEAQ (reference sequence). This CDR3 region has 15 residues. In DNA, the CDR3 is TGTGCTAGCAGCTCCGGGTCAGGGAGCACAGATACGCAGTATTTT. Translation gives CASSSGSGSTDTQYF.

This clonotype occurred a few times. The chain links TRBV20-1 to TRBJ2-7, with D tentatively TRBD2 (7 bases). Looked up from germline, CDR1 is DFQATT and CDR2 is SNEGSKA (reference sequence). The CDR3 consists of 13 residues. V was pared by 3 bases and J by 2 bases, with 11 bases between. CDR3 loop: CSASGGRTYEQYF. The CDR3 bases are TGCAGTGCTAGCGGGGGGCGAACCTACGAGCAGTACTTC.

This clonotype was recorded at least ten times. The chain links TRBV18 to TRBJ2-7, with 10 bases identical to TRBD1. Germline values: CDR1 KGHSH, CDR2 LQKENI. CDR3 length: 15 residues. V was pared by 0 bases and J by 3 bases, with 2 bases of the junction left unmatched. This chain's CDR3 is CASSPPDRGRYEQYF. In DNA, the CDR3 is TGTGCCAGCTCACCACCAGACAGGGGGCGCTACGAGCAGTACTTC.

This clonotype was recorded a few times. The chain couples TRBV7-9 to TRBJ1-5, with D tentatively TRBD1 (5 bases). Per germline, CDR1 SEHNR and CDR2 FQNEAQ (reference sequence). The CDR3 runs 14 residues. The germline V and J ends were trimmed by 9 bases and 3 bases, with 15 bases remaining between them. The CDR3 DNA reads TGTGCCAGTGGACCGGACACGGTCAATCAGCCCCAGCATTTT. Translation gives CASGPDTVNQPQHF. Full variable domain (remainder filled in from reference TRBV7-9 and TRBJ1-5): DTGVSQNPRHKITKRGQNVTFRCDPISEHNRLYWYRQTLGQGPEFLTYFQNEAQLEKSRLLSDRFSAERPKGSFSTLEIQRTEQGDSAMYLCASGPDTVNQPQHFGDGTRLSIL.

This clonotype was seen ten or more times. The V call is TRBV5-1, the J call TRBJ2-7; D is unresolved. The germline CDR1 and CDR2 sequences are SGHRS and YFSETQ. The CDR3 covers 16 residues. The V end was cut by 0 bases, the J end by 0 bases, with 13 bases between. The CDR3 coding sequence is TGCGCCAGCAGCTTGGTGAGTTCCGTGGGCTCCTACGAGCAGTACTTC. It is translated as CASSLVSSVGSYEQYF.

The DNA for the CDR3 is TGTGCCAGCAGTTCGGGTCAGCCCCAGCATTTT. This sequence encodes CASSSGQPQHF. The chain uses TRBV28 and TRBJ1-5; D remains ambiguous. The CDR3 length is 11 residues. Germline V CDR1 and CDR2: MDHEN, SYDVKM. The V gene lost 4 bases and the J gene lost 6 bases, with 4 bases spanning the gap. Looking up the rest from reference TRBV28 and TRBJ1-5 gives the full variable domain: DVKVTQSSRYLVKRTGEKVFLECVQDMDHENMFWYRQDPGLGLRLIYFSYDVKMKEKGDIPEGYSVSREKKERFSLILESASTNQTSMYLCASSSGQPQHFGDGTRLSIL.

This clonotype has a count of ten or more. V is TRBV28 and J is TRBJ1-1; D might be TRBD1 (5 bases). The V and J ends lost 2 bases and 6 bases respectively, with 10 bases between them. This CDR3 has 13 amino acids. Germline assignment: CDR1 MDHEN and CDR2 SYDVKM. Here the CDR3 reads CASSLKGLPEAFF. The CDR3 bases are TGTGCCAGCAGTTTAAAGGGGCTGCCTGAAGCTTTCTTT.

This clonotype showed up many times. This chain uses TRBV20-1 with TRBJ2-1; no reliable D call. Germline lookup yields CDR1 DFQATT and CDR2 SNEGSKA (reference sequence). The CDR3 consists of 11 residues. The ends were cut back, 0 bases at V and 13 bases at J, with 10 bases in the middle. CDR3 coding DNA: TGCAGTGCTAGAGACAGCTTGATCCAGTTCTTC. Translation gives CSARDSLIQFF.